This T cell receptor (beta chain) comes out of a study of blood T cell repertoires in COVID-19. Study in general: There were acute and convalescent COVID-19 samples, and they came from the United States, Italy and Spain. T cells, B-cell-depleted T cells, or PBMCs supplied cDNA or gDNA.

Germline V CDR1 and CDR2: SGHDT, YYEEEE. V gave up 4 bases and J gave up 4 bases, with 10 bases separating them. The CDR3 is made up of 13 amino acids. Original data processing: Reference gene primer amplification in the assay estimated nucleated cell counts. The table came from immunoSEQ multiplex PCR; TCRdb's copy has only in-frame clones and leaves some out. The V and J calls and clone size were taken over from that table, and D and trimming were inferred from the DNA. Of under 60,000 clones listed, roughly nine tenths are singletons. The J gene is TRBJ2-3, the V gene TRBV5-6; D is unclear. Sequencing was done on a sample of peripheral blood. The clonotype originates from a woman of 80 years or more with acute or convalescent COVID-19. The CDR3 reads CASSPVGPDTQYF. CDR3 in DNA: TGTGCCAGCAGCCCAGTTGGCCCAGATACGCAGTATTTT.